This entry features one TCR beta chain sequence. Its antigen target is currently unknown. There are no base qualities to consult, and no much larger clone falls within one base. The library was built by means of the immunoSEQ multiplex PCR assay. Alongside multiparametric flow cytometry, deep sequencing of rearranged TCR beta loci was used to profile the T cell repertoires. The source is immuneACCESS, and TCRdb retained only in-frame sequences with V and J called. Part of the clones is not carried over; for the studies checked, unresolved V genes explain less than half of this, and the remainder is unexplained. The table for this sample lists 50,000 to 65,000 clones; around 87% of them were counted only once. The top ten clonotypes cover roughly 13% of the sample. The data derive from a study of lymphopenia after photon versus proton radiotherapy (dated by TCRdb to the late 2010s). Regarding the study in general: The immunological effects of photon versus proton radiation therapy were compared in patients with gastrointestinal tumors who developed high-grade lymphopenia. The goal of the study was to describe how the two radiation modalities differ in their effects on the immune system. The cohort included more than 15 patients with gastrointestinal tumors who developed lymphopenia after receiving either photon or proton therapy. Overall study results and their limits: Proton-treated patients stayed relatively stable during treatment, while photon-treated patients lost naive T cells and TCR diversity and gained effector/memory populations. Across the cohort, a larger post-nadir drop in TCR diversity was inversely correlated with overall survival time among patients who died. The survival association was assessed only in patients who died, and better survival with proton therapy was presented by the authors as a possibility rather than a demonstrated result. After the lymphocyte count nadir, photon-treated repertoires showed oligoclonal expansion, especially of CD8+ Temra cells, which drove the drop in diversity.

The germline V gene gives CDR1 as SGHTA and CDR2 as FQGTGA. From the cysteine through the phenylalanine, the CDR3 covers 14 amino acids. Only the CDR3 DNA stays, 42 bases, in frame from base 1. V and J are truncated by 2 bases and 2 bases respectively, leaving an intervening sequence of 9 bases. The receptor comes from a man older than 75 with esophageal cancer. This receptor chain uses TRBV7-3 and TRBJ2-5; TRBD1 might be the D gene, on 5 matching bases. The sample in question was peripheral blood, obtained from a patient treated with proton-based radiotherapy. CDR3 sequence: CASSLGAGQETQYF. The bases read TGTGCCAGCAGCTTAGGAGCAGGGCAAGAGACCCAGTACTTC.